This TCR beta chain is from a study of T cell responses to AZD1222 COVID-19 vaccine. Libraries were prepared by immunoSEQ multiplex PCR; TCRdb keeps only in-frame clonotypes and omits some of them. The profile shows under 200,000 clones, over 85% of them singletons. V lost 7 bases and J lost 3, with 9 bases in between. The CDR3 is 13 amino acids. From germline, CDR1 is LGHDT and CDR2 YNNKEL (reference sequence). Worth noting for this clone: Its antigen is unidentified.

The study's findings and limits: There were mostly white British donors and more females than males, and clonal diversity was possibly underestimated. Increases in Spike-specific TCR breadth and depth were seen after two AZD1222 doses. Epitopes outside B.1.351 and B.1.1.7 mutated regions reportedly drew nearly half of spike TCRs. Baseline antibody screening turned up just a handful of seropositive AZD1222 recipients.

This receptor was taken from an adult who received the MenACWY meningococcal vaccine as a control. V usage is TRBV3-1 (or the pseudogene TRBV3-2) and J usage is TRBJ2-2; D unclear. Sequencing used peripheral blood, obtained 28 days after the second dose of the MenACWY control vaccine. In nucleotides, the CDR3 is TGTGCCAGCACCCTATCGGACACCGGGGAGCTGTTTTTT. Its protein product is CASTLSDTGELFF.